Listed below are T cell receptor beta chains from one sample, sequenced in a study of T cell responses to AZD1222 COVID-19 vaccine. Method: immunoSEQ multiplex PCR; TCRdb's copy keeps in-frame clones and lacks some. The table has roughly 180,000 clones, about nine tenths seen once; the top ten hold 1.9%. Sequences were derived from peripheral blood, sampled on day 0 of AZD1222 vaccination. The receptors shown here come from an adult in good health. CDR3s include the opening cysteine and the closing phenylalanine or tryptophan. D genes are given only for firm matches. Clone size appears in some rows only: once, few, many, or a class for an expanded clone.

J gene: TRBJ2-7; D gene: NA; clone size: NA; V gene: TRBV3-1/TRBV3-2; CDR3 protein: CASSMGLPNYEQYF
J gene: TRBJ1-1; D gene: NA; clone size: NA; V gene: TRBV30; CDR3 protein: CAWGRVTEAFF
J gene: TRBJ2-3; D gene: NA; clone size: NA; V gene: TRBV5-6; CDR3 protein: CASSLSGAVIRADTQYF
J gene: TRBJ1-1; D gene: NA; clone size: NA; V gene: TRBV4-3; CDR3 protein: CASSQDFGQEAFF
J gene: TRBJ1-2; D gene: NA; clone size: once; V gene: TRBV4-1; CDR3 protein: CASSQVRTEYGYTF
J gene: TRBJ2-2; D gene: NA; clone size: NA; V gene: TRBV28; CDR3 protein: CASSTSPGGGPGELFF
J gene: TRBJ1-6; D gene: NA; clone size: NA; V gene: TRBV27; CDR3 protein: CASSPMWGSSYNSPLHF
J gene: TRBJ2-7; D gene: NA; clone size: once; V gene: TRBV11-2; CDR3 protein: CASSLGGTASYEQYF
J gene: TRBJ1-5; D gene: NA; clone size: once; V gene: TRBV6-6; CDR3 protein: CASERGAINQPQHF
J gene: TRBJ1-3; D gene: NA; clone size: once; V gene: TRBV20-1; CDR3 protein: CSASLWGAIYF
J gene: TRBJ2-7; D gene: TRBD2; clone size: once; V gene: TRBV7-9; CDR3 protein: CASSQTRGRGSNEQYF
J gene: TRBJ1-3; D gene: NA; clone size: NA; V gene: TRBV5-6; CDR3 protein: CASSVNRGISGNTIYF
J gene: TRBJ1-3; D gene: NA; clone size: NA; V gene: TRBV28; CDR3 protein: CASRSPGHGNTIYF
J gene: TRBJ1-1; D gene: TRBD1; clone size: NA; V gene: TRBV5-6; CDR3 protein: CASSRGQEGTEAFF
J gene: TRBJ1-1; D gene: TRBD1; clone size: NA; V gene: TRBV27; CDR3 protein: CASRQGAGVTEAFF
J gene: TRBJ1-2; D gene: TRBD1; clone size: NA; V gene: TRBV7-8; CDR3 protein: CASSLADRLGTGSSLDGYTF
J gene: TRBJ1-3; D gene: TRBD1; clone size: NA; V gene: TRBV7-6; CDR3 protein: CASSLARTGYSGNTIYF
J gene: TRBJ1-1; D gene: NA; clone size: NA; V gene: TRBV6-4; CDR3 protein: CASSDSGHSNTEAFF
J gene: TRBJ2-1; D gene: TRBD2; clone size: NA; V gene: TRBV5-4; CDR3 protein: CASSSGGLADVDEQFF
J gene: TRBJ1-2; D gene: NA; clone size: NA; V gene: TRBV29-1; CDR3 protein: CSVERGNGYTF
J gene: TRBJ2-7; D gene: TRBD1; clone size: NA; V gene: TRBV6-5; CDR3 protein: CASSLDRGFYEQYF
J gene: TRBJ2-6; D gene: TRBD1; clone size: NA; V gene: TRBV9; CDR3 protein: CASSENSQQGAGANVLTF
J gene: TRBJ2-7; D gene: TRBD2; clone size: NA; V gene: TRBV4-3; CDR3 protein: CASSQAPYWLAGVGDEQYF
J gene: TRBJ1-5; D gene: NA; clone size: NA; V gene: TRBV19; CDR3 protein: CASRWQGDYSQPQHF
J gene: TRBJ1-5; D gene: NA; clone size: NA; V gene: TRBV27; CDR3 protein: CASTQGPGLNQPQHF
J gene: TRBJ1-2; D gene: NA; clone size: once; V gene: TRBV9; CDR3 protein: CASSVGGGDNPNYGYTF
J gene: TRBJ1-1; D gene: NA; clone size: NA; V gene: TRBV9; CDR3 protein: CASSEPGPKAFF
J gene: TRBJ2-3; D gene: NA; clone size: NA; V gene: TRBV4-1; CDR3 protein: CASSLPGRKGADTQYF
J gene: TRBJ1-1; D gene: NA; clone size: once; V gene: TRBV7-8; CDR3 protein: CASSRLRVGDTEAFF
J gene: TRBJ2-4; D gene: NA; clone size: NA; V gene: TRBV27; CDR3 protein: CASSLAKNIQYF
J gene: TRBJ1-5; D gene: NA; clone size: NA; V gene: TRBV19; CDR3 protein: CASSTSMDQPQHF
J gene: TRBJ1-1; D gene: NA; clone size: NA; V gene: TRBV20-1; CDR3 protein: CSVDSIRAFF
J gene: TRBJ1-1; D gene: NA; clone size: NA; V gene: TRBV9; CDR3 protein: CASSAGGGGSTEAFF
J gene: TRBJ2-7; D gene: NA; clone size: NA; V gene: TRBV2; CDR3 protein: CASSTDTNRVEQYF
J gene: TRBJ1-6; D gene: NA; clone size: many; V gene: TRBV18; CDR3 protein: CASSPTGTKDSPLHF
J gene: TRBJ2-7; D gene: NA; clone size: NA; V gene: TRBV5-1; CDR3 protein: CASSLVRDNSYEQYF
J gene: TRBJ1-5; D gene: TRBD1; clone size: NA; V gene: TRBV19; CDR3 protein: CASSSRQGDQPQHF
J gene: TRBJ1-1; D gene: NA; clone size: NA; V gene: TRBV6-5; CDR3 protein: CASSYGPGTEAFF
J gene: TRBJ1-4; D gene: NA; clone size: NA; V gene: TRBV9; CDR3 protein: CASSITGATNEKLFF
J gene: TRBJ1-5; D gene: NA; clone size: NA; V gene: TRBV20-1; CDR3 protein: CSASFGGPVAPQHF
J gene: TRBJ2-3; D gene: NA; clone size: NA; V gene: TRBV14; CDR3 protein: CASSQVGRAAGPTDTQYF